This T cell receptor (beta chain) appears in the sequencing data of a study of early T cells in non-severe SARS-CoV-2 infection. Study as a whole: It was bulk RNA from unsorted whole blood that was sequenced, and the chains were unpaired.

This clonotype appeared many times. TCRdb analysed the 5' RACE reads with MiXCR anew, one entry per CDR3 protein. This sample has some 39,000 distinct CDR3 sequences; over 3% occur once, and the top ten carry around 2.9%. Trimming shortened V by 2 bases and J by 3 bases, and 15 bases separated the two germline ends. CDR3 length equals 16 residues. The V gene's germline CDR1 is MNHEY and CDR2 SMNVEV (reference sequence). This TCR was recovered from an adult who was a healthcare worker with PCR-confirmed SARS-CoV-2 infection or an uninfected control (not recorded which). Sequencing input: whole blood. The chain is built from TRBV27 and TRBJ2-3; either TRBD1 or TRBD2 may fit D (5 bases each). This chain's CDR3 is CASSLVAGTETDTQYF. The CDR3 DNA follows: TGTGCCAGCAGTTTAGTGGCAGGGACGGAGACAGATACGCAGTATTTT.